This TCR beta chain came from a study of response to subunit inactivated influenza vaccine (dated by TCRdb to about 2018). With respect to the entire study: Deep quantitative profiling of the T cell receptor repertoire was used in the study to follow responses to a trivalent subunit inactivated influenza vaccine. Paper-wide results and their limitations: The authors suggested that each seasonal influenza vaccination may recruit only a limited number of new T cells.

The library relied on RT-PCR. The sequencer was an Illumina HiSeq 2500. In-frame beta chains were kept once TCRdb had trimmed the public reads at Q25 with fastp and called clones with MiXCR. Each entry is one CDR3 protein sequence, shown with its most common DNA and genes. The sample table lists around 490,000 distinct CDR3 sequences, 7.5% to 8.5% of them with a count of one. The ten most abundant clones make up 13% of the sample. The CDR3 covers 14 residues, taking in both the cysteine and the phenylalanine. Only the CDR3 part of the read is kept: 42 bases, read in frame from the first base. Reading the germline V gene gives CDR1 SQVTM and CDR2 ANQGSEA. V lost 5 bases and J lost 0 bases, and the count of bases not matched to a germline gene is 6. This clonotype was seen ten or more times. Its antigen remains unidentified. No base quality information exists; no much larger clone differs at one position.

The clonotype was recovered from a man aged 50 to 69 who received an inactivated influenza vaccine. Donor details come from another sample of the same person, matched by shared clones. Sequenced material: PBMCs from blood, taken 23 months after vaccination. The chain joins TRBV29-1 to TRBJ1-1, with TRBD1 identical over 7 junction bases. CDR3 loop: CSVTQGSMNTEAFF. The sequenced DNA is TGCAGCGTTACACAGGGGTCCATGAACACTGAAGCTTTCTTT.